The 23 T cell receptor beta chains given below trace back to one sample, sequenced in a study of blood T cell repertoires in COVID-19. TCRdb's copy holds only in-frame clones and misses some; the assay was immunoSEQ multiplex PCR. Here the sample spans 140,000 or so clones, roughly 84% being singletons. The sequencing input was peripheral blood. These receptors were obtained from a man under 40 with COVID-19, enrolled during active disease.

The chain carries TRBV7-9 and TRBJ2-3; 8 bases match TRBD1. Per germline, CDR1 SEHNR and CDR2 FQNEAQ (reference sequence). The CDR3 totals 14 residues. The V and J ends lost 5 bases and 5 bases, in that order; junction bases with no gene match: 6. CDR3 loop: CASSRQGARDTQYF. CDR3 nucleotide sequence: TGTGCCAGCAGCAGGCAGGGGGCGAGAGATACGCAGTATTTT.

The rearrangement uses TRBV24-1 and TRBJ2-3; 7 bases map to TRBD2. The V gene's germline CDR1 is KGHDR and CDR2 SFDVKD. V dropped 4 bases and J dropped 3; count of bases not matched to a gene: 12. The CDR3 has 17 residues. The CDR3, as DNA: TGTGCCACCAGTGACCTGGGAGCGGGATCTAATACAGATACGCAGTATTTT. This codes for CATSDLGAGSNTDTQYF.

The table lists this clone with a count of one. This sequence joins TRBV5-6 and TRBJ2-2; tentatively, D is TRBD1 (6 bases). CDR3 length: 15 residues. Trimming pared 1 base from V and 0 bases from J, leaving 7 bases between. CDR1 and CDR2 from the germline V gene are SGHDT and YYEEEE. The CDR3 bases are TGTGCCAGCAGCTTGTGGACAGCGAACACCGGGGAGCTGTTTTTT. Protein product: CASSLWTANTGELFF.

The chain combines TRBV15 with TRBJ1-5, with a weak D call TRBD1 (5 bases). Trimming took 8 bases from V and 1 from J, leaving 9 bases between them. Germline CDR1 and CDR2: LNHNV and YYDKDF (reference sequence). The CDR3 consists of 13 residues. The CDR3 spells CATQGQSNQPQHF. The CDR3 nucleotides are TGTGCCACCCAGGGTCAAAGCAATCAGCCCCAGCATTTT.

The chain has TRBV18 and TRBJ1-1; maybe TRBD1 (6 bases). This CDR3 is 16 amino acids long. CDR1 KGHSH and CDR2 LQKENI come from the germline V gene. The V end lost 3 bases, the J end lost 3 bases, and 17 bases lay between the germline ends. The CDR3: CASSPRTAGVYTEAFF. The CDR3 nucleotides are TGTGCCAGCTCACCCCGGACAGCGGGGGTCTACACTGAAGCTTTCTTT.

A few counts support this clone. V gene TRBV28 combines with J gene TRBJ2-2, with 7 bases aligning to TRBD1. V trimming: 11 bases; J trimming: 5 bases; junction bases outside the gene matches: 8. The CDR3 has 13 amino acids. CDR1 and CDR2 from the germline V gene are MDHEN and SYDVKM. CDR3 loop: CAGQAKRTGELFF. Here the CDR3 DNA reads TGTGCCGGACAGGCCAAGAGGACCGGGGAGCTGTTTTTT.

The table lists this clone with a count of one. The rearrangement links TRBV11-2 to TRBJ2-7; D may be TRBD1 (7 bases). The germline CDR1 and CDR2 sequences are SGHAT and FQNNGV. The ends were cut back, 5 bases at V and 4 bases at J, with 18 bases in the middle. The length of the CDR3 is 15 residues. In nucleotides, the CDR3 is TGTGCCAGCAGCCGGGAGACAGGGACTTGGTACGAGCAGTACTTC. Residues: CASSRETGTWYEQYF.

This chain connects TRBV9 to TRBJ1-2, with D possibly TRBD1 on 5 matching bases. V gave up 3 bases and J gave up 7 bases, with 13 bases separating them. The germline gives CDR1 SGDLS, CDR2 YYNGEE. The CDR3 runs 13 residues. The CDR3 sequence: CASSDTGGLGYTF. CDR3 nucleotide sequence: TGTGCCAGCAGCGACACCGGGGGACTTGGCTACACCTTC. The whole variable domain, remainder taken from reference TRBV9 and TRBJ1-2, is DSGVTQTPKHLITATGQRVTLRCSPRSGDLSVYWYQQSLDQGLQFLIQYYNGEERAKGNILERFSAQQFPDLHSELNLSSLELGDSALYFCASSDTGGLGYTFGSGTRLTVV.

The CDR3 DNA is TGTGCCAGCCGCGAAGGTCGCTGCGTCCCCATGAACACTGAAGCTTTCTTT. Translated: CASREGRCVPMNTEAFF. The chain recombines TRBV21-1 with TRBJ1-1. TRBV21-1 is given as a pseudogene. The CDR3 covers 17 residues.

The V gene is TRBV11-2, the J gene TRBJ2-7; 11 bases map to TRBD1. This CDR3 has 15 amino acids. V shed 4 bases and J 2 bases; nucleotides not matched to a gene: 4. Germline V lookup: CDR1 SGHAT, CDR2 FQNNGV. The CDR3 nucleotides are TGTGCCAGCAGCTGGGGACAGGGGGTCCCCTACGAGCAGTACTTC. Encoded protein: CASSWGQGVPYEQYF.

The J gene is TRBJ1-1, the V gene TRBV19, with a weak D call TRBD1 (5 bases). V lost 5 bases and J 3 bases, leaving 13 bases between the germline ends. The CDR3 is made up of 14 amino acids. From germline, CDR1 is LNHDA and CDR2 SQIVND (reference sequence). CDR3 sequence (DNA): TGTGCCAGTAGTCTCAGGGTGGGTGACACTGAAGCTTTCTTT. Translating it yields CASSLRVGDTEAFF.

The chain joins TRBV19 to TRBJ1-6, with a tentative D call TRBD1 (5 bases). Germline-derived CDR1 and CDR2 are LNHDA and SQIVND (reference sequence). This CDR3 is built from 13 residues. Trimming took 5 bases from V and 8 from J, leaving 10 bases between them. CDR3 sequence reads: CASSSTRDSPLHF. The CDR3 region has the DNA TGTGCCAGTAGTTCTACCAGGGATTCACCCCTCCACTTT.

The gene calls are TRBV21-1 and TRBJ1-1; the table's D call, TRBD1, was not checked against the DNA. TRBV21-1 is reported as a pseudogene. This CDR3 region has 13 residues. This CDR3 is CASSPGGGTEAFF. CDR3 bases: TGTGCCAGCAGCCCAGGGGGCGGAACTGAAGCTTTCTTT.

This sequence joins TRBV18 and TRBJ2-7; D may be TRBD1 (6 bases). V lost 9 bases and J lost 2, with 17 bases in between. CDR3 length equals 14 residues. Germline V gives CDR1 KGHSH, CDR2 LQKENI. CDR3: CASSGQHITYEQYF. The CDR3 DNA reads TGTGCCAGTTCCGGACAGCATATAACCTACGAGCAGTACTTC.

The genes are TRBV7-9 and TRBJ2-3, with TRBD2 identical over 9 bases. The CDR3 is made up of 16 amino acids. Germline V lookup: CDR1 SEHNR, CDR2 FQNEAQ (reference sequence). Unmatched junction bases numbered 8, after V lost 4 bases and J lost 3 bases. The CDR3 bases are TGTGCCAGCAGCTCCGGGCTAGCGGGAAGAACAGATACGCAGTATTTT. This translates into CASSSGLAGRTDTQYF.

The chain has TRBV27 and TRBJ1-6; tentative D call: TRBD1 (5 bases). Germline CDR1 is MNHEY and CDR2 is SMNVEV (reference sequence). V shed 10 bases and J shed 6 bases, with 19 bases lying between them. There are 15 residues in the CDR3. The CDR3 loop is CATTVPDDSNSPLHF. In DNA, the CDR3 is TGTGCCACCACAGTCCCAGATGACAGTAATTCACCCCTCCACTTT.

CDR3 DNA sequence: TGCAGCGTGGGACAGGGTAGCTATGGCTACACCTTC. This encodes CSVGQGSYGYTF. The chain recombines TRBV29-1 with TRBJ1-2; 9 nucleotides match TRBD1. The CDR3 spans 12 residues. Germline CDR1 reads SQVTM; CDR2 reads ANQGSEA. After removal of 6 bases from V and 4 bases from J, the junction contained 3 bases not matched to a gene.

The rearrangement uses TRBV3-1 (or the pseudogene TRBV3-2) and TRBJ2-3, with 8 bases identical to TRBD2. V dropped 1 base and J dropped 2; count of bases not matched to a gene: 8. The CDR3 extends over 17 amino acids. Germline-derived CDR1 and CDR2 are LGHDT and YNNKEL (reference sequence). CDR3 amino acids: CASSQVPPGLDTDTQYF. The DNA for the CDR3 is TGTGCCAGCAGCCAAGTGCCCCCGGGACTAGACACAGATACGCAGTATTTT.

This chain links TRBV19 with TRBJ2-6; 12 bases fit TRBD1. The CDR3 is made up of 18 amino acids. Germline values: CDR1 LNHDA, CDR2 SQIVND (reference sequence). The trim removed 3 bases at V and 1 base at J, leaving 4 bases unmatched. CDR3 DNA: TGTGCCAGTAGTATTAGGGGACAGGGGGCTTCTGGGGCCAACGTCCTGACTTTC. This translates into CASSIRGQGASGANVLTF.

V is TRBV5-4 and J is TRBJ2-5, with TRBD1 matching over 8 bases. This CDR3 contains 16 residues. The junction had 9 bases not matched to a gene; V was cut back by 0 bases and J by 5 bases. CDR1 is SGHNT, CDR2 YYREEE, per germline (reference sequence). The CDR3: CASSLGGQGALETQYF. The CDR3 DNA sequence: TGTGCCAGCAGCTTGGGCGGGCAGGGGGCCTTGGAGACCCAGTACTTC.

The chain employs TRBV7-9 and TRBJ2-7; 8 nucleotides agree with TRBD1. The CDR3 is 14 amino acids. Unmatched junction bases numbered 5, after V lost 6 bases and J lost 1 base. Germline-derived CDR1 and CDR2 are SEHNR and FQNEAQ (reference sequence). The CDR3 sequence: CASSGQGWSYEQYF. The CDR3 DNA reads TGTGCCAGCAGTGGACAGGGATGGTCCTACGAGCAGTACTTC.

The chain uses TRBV3-1 (or the pseudogene TRBV3-2) and TRBJ2-2; 12 nucleotides match TRBD2. This CDR3 is built from 16 residues. Germline assignment: CDR1 LGHDT and CDR2 YNNKEL (reference sequence). The V segment lost 1 base and the J segment 7 bases; nucleotides outside the gene matches: 4. The CDR3 loop is CASSQGLAGEYGELFF. The CDR3 DNA is TGTGCCAGCAGCCAAGGACTAGCGGGAGAGTACGGGGAGCTGTTTTTT.

This chain uses TRBV6-5 with TRBJ1-2; no firm D call. Looked up from germline, CDR1 is MNHEY and CDR2 is SVGAGI. This CDR3 has 12 residues. V lost 6 bases and J lost 8, with 13 bases in between. The CDR3 sequence is CASRPPGFGYTF. CDR3 DNA: TGTGCCAGCAGACCCCCAGGTTTCGGCTACACCTTC.